What follows describes a single T cell receptor (beta chain). Its matching antigen is unknown. Study-level points and caveats: Tumor memory CD4+ T cell TCR gene usage was found to cluster with blood and lymph node memory CD4+ cells and with lymph node naive CD4+ cells.

The CDR3 totals 17 residues. Per the germline V gene, CDR1 is KGHDR and CDR2 is SFDVKD. J lost 6 bases, V lost 4 bases, and 7 bases had no gene match. Semi-nested PCR with Nested Universal Primer A followed constant-region reverse priming of full-length variable regions. TCRdb fed the 5' RACE reads into MiXCR, producing one record per CDR3 protein. The sample has roughly 69,000 distinct CDR3 sequences, 20% to 25% seen once. Memory CD4+ cells were defined as CD4+CD45RO+CD25-. This clonotype was sampled from a female donor with breast cancer. The sequenced sample was memory CD4+ T cells sorted from a lymph node. The sample's subset: memory CD4+ T cells, CD4+CD45RO+CD25-. This chain uses TRBV24-1 with TRBJ2-3; 15 bases line up with TRBD2. The CDR3: CATSDSAGTSGRDTQYF. CDR3 bases: TGTGCCACCAGTGACTCCGCCGGGACTAGCGGGAGGGATACGCAGTATTTT.